Presented here are 14 T cell receptor beta chains from one specimen sequenced in a study of identical twins. A single record per CDR3 protein comes from TCRdb applying MiXCR to the 5' RACE reads. The sample has 310,000 or so distinct CDR3 sequences; over 8.5% are singletons. Separately, the same data were catalogued under a study of yellow fever vaccine responses in identical twins.

The sample was CD8+ T cells sorted from blood. These receptors came from a woman between 18 and 29 years old in good health.

This sequence joins TRBV7-9 and TRBJ2-7; 7 bases are a match to TRBD1. The CDR3 has 13 residues. Germline CDR1 reads SEHNR; CDR2 reads FQNEAQ (reference sequence). After removal of 5 bases from V and 2 bases from J, the junction contained 3 bases not matched to a gene. CDR3 in amino acids: CASSRGQTYEQYF. In DNA form, the CDR3 reads TGTGCCAGCAGCCGGGGACAGACCTACGAGCAGTACTTC.

This clonotype was detected many times. This chain uses TRBV5-5 with TRBJ2-7; 9 positions agree with TRBD1. CDR1 SGHKS and CDR2 YYEKEE come from the germline V gene (reference sequence). The V gene end was trimmed by 2 bases and the J gene end by 5 bases; junction bases not matched to a gene: 5. The CDR3 is 14 residues long. The chain's CDR3 is CASSFGQGYNEQYF. CDR3 nucleotide sequence: TGTGCCAGCAGCTTCGGACAGGGGTACAACGAGCAGTACTTC.

The sample holds a few counts of this clonotype. V usage is TRBV15 and J usage is TRBJ2-2; D uncertain. Trimming took off 0 bases at V and 7 bases at J, with 6 bases between the two ends. Germline V CDR1 and CDR2: LNHNV, YYDKDF (reference sequence). CDR3 length: 13 amino acids. CDR3: CATSRDLGGELFF. CDR3 in DNA: TGTGCCACCAGCAGAGATCTCGGCGGGGAGCTGTTTTTT.

This clonotype has a handful of counts. This CDR3 reads CASSQENRDLYEQYF. CDR3 sequence (DNA): TGTGCCAGCAGCCAAGAAAACAGGGATTTGTACGAGCAGTACTTC. This sequence joins TRBV4-2 and TRBJ2-7, with D possibly TRBD1 on 6 matching bases. CDR1 and CDR2 (germline): LGHNA, YNFKEQ. The V end was cut by 0 bases, the J end by 4 bases, with 13 bases between. The CDR3 length is 15 residues.

This clonotype was counted between two and nine times. V usage is TRBV4-3 and J usage is TRBJ2-7; TRBD2 aligns across 10 bases. V dropped 1 base and J dropped 4; count of bases not matched to a gene: 10. Looked up from germline, CDR1 is LGHNA and CDR2 is YSLEER. The CDR3 contains 17 residues. CDR3 nucleotides: TGCGCCAGCAGCCAAGTAGCATCTAGCGGGAGAGGGTACGAGCAGTACTTC. Its protein is CASSQVASSGRGYEQYF.

This clonotype was detected only a few times. J is TRBJ1-5 and V is TRBV19; no firm D call. Trimming stripped 3 bases from V and 0 bases from J, with 9 bases between. Germline V gene data show CDR1 as LNHDA and CDR2 as SQIVND (reference sequence). The CDR3 length is 15 residues. This CDR3 is CASSIIGYSNQPQHF. In DNA, the CDR3 is TGTGCCAGTAGTATCATAGGTTATAGCAATCAGCCCCAGCATTTT.

This clonotype was recorded a few times. This chain links TRBV6-5 with TRBJ2-1, with D possibly matching TRBD1 (5 bases). The germline gives CDR1 MNHEY, CDR2 SVGAGI. The CDR3 sequence is 13 residues long. Trimming took off 1 base at V and 15 bases at J, with 16 bases between the two ends. CDR3: CASSYFEQDMPFF. In nucleotides, the CDR3 is TGTGCCAGCAGTTACTTTGAACAGGACATGCCGTTCTTC.

The rearrangement links TRBV20-1 to TRBJ2-1; 8 positions match TRBD2. This CDR3 has 15 amino acids. V was pared by 4 bases and J by 5 bases, with 10 bases of the junction left unmatched. CDR1 and CDR2 from the germline V gene are DFQATT and SNEGSKA (reference sequence). The CDR3 reads CSATARGVSDNEQFF. The CDR3 DNA sequence: TGCAGTGCTACGGCGCGGGGGGTTTCGGACAATGAGCAGTTCTTC.

The chain is built from TRBV7-3 and TRBJ2-1, with D unclear. Germline V gene data show CDR1 as SGHTA and CDR2 as FQGTGA. The CDR3 has 13 amino acids. Trimming stripped 1 base from V and 10 bases from J, with 11 bases between. CDR3 protein: CASSLKEFGEQFF. CDR3 bases: TGTGCCAGCAGCTTAAAGGAGTTCGGCGAGCAGTTCTTC.

There are many counts of this clonotype. This chain uses TRBV12-3 or TRBV12-4 with TRBJ2-1; 9 bases map to TRBD1. The J segment lost 3 bases and the V segment lost 6 bases, leaving 6 bases of the junction unmatched. The CDR3 length is 15 residues. CDR3 in DNA: TGTGCCAGCAGAGGCCGGGACAGGGTCTACAATGAGCAGTTCTTC. It encodes CASRGRDRVYNEQFF.

This clonotype was detected ten times or more. The rearrangement links TRBV28 to TRBJ2-7, with TRBD2 as a possible D gene (5 bases). The V gene lost 6 bases and the J gene lost 4 bases, with 19 bases spanning the gap. This CDR3 spans 15 amino acids. Germline CDR1 and CDR2: MDHEN and SYDVKM. The DNA for the CDR3 is TGTGCCAGCAGGGAGCAGCGGCTTCTTCAGTACGAGCAGTACTTC. As protein: CASREQRLLQYEQYF.

The sample holds many counts of this clonotype. The J gene is TRBJ2-5, the V gene TRBV6-2 or TRBV6-3, with 10 nucleotides matching TRBD1. Germline assignment: CDR1 MNHEY and CDR2 SVGEGT. The trim removed 6 bases at V and 4 bases at J, leaving 8 bases unmatched. The CDR3 runs to 15 residues. CDR3: CASRAGTGVSETQYF. The CDR3 bases are TGTGCCAGCAGGGCCGGGACAGGGGTGTCAGAGACCCAGTACTTC.

The gene calls are TRBV29-1 and TRBJ2-7; a weak D match, TRBD2 (6 bases). Trimming removed 6 bases from V and 0 bases from J, with 15 bases in between. The CDR3 is 14 residues long. Germline-derived CDR1 and CDR2 are SQVTM and ANQGSEA. The CDR3, as DNA: TGCAGCGTGGGGCTGGGACTGAACTCCTACGAGCAGTACTTC. Protein: CSVGLGLNSYEQYF.

In nucleotides, the CDR3 is TGCAGCGTTCAGGGCACTGAAGCTTTCTTT. Translated: CSVQGTEAFF. The chain has TRBV29-1 and TRBJ1-1, with TRBD1 as a possible D gene (5 bases). Germline loops: CDR1 SQVTM, CDR2 ANQGSEA. The CDR3 runs 10 residues. V lost 5 bases, J lost 4 bases, and 5 bases lay in between.